A selection of T cell receptor beta chains follows, all from one sample in a study of cytomegalovirus exposure and HLA in healthy donors. Assay: immunoSEQ multiplex PCR; the TCRdb copy retains only in-frame clones and omits some. The sample lists some 170,000 clones, around 87% occurring once. Sequenced: PBMCs. These receptors were taken from a young woman in good health and CMV-seronegative. Each CDR3 is given with its conserved first and last residue. The D gene is left open where the match is weak. Expanded clones get a size class; other rows say once, few or many, or leave the size out.

d_call,v_call,clone_size,j_call,cdr3_nt,cdr3_aa
TRBD1,TRBV27,.,TRBJ2-1,TGTGCCAGCAGCATTAGACAGGGCGAGGGGATCAATGAGCAGTTCTTC,CASSIRQGEGINEQFF
.,TRBV5-6,.,TRBJ2-3,TGTGCCAGCAGCCCGCCGGGTACAGGGTTGACAGATACGCAGTATTTT,CASSPPGTGLTDTQYF
.,TRBV25-1,.,TRBJ1-2,TGTGCCAGCAGTGTTACACTGGGAGATGGCTACACCTTC,CASSVTLGDGYTF
.,TRBV6-5,.,TRBJ2-7,TGTGCCAGCAGTTACAGGGGCGGCTACGAGCAGTACTTC,CASSYRGGYEQYF
.,TRBV9,.,TRBJ2-7,TGTGCCAGCAGCCAATTTGATGACAGGCGACTCTACGAGCAGTACTTC,CASSQFDDRRLYEQYF
.,TRBV4-1,.,TRBJ1-3,TGCGCCAGCAGCCAAGGAGAGGGCTCTGGAAACACCATATATTTT,CASSQGEGSGNTIYF
.,TRBV4-1,.,TRBJ1-4,TGCGCCAGCAGCCAAGAGGGAGGGGGTACTAATGAAAAACTGTTTTTT,CASSQEGGGTNEKLFF
TRBD2,TRBV18,.,TRBJ2-7,TGTGCCAGCTCAAACACGGGGGAGGGCGAGCAGTACTTC,CASSNTGEGEQYF
.,TRBV6-5,.,TRBJ1-1,TGTGCCAGCAGCGAGCGGGGTTCGTGGCGAGCTTTCTTT,CASSERGSWRAFF
.,TRBV6-9,.,TRBJ2-3,TGTGCCAGCAGTTACCTTCTAGCCGATACGCAGTATTTT,CASSYLLADTQYF
TRBD1,TRBV10-3,.,TRBJ1-2,TGTGCCATCAGTGAGTGGGACAGGGGGGATGGCTACACCTTC,CAISEWDRGDGYTF
TRBD1,TRBV23-1,.,TRBJ2-4,TGCGCCAGCAGTCAGGGTATAGGACAGGGGGTTAAAAACATTCAGTACTTC,CASSQGIGQGVKNIQYF
TRBD2,TRBV15,.,TRBJ2-7,TGTGCCACCAGCAGGGACGGACTAGCGGGGGGGCTTGAGCAGTACTTC,CATSRDGLAGGLEQYF
.,TRBV10-3,.,TRBJ1-2,TGTGCCATCACCACTGGGGCTGAGGCTAACTATGGCTACACCTTC,CAITTGAEANYGYTF
.,TRBV5-1,.,TRBJ2-7,TGCGCCAGCAGCTTGGGGGTGGCAGGGCCGTACGAGCAGTACTTC,CASSLGVAGPYEQYF
TRBD1,TRBV27,.,TRBJ1-1,TGTGCCAGCAGTTTGTTATCGACAGGGGCCTCGAACACTGAAGCTTTCTTT,CASSLLSTGASNTEAFF
TRBD1,TRBV10-2,.,TRBJ2-7,TGCGCCAGCAGATTGACAGGGGCCTACGAGCAGTACTTC,CASRLTGAYEQYF
TRBD1,TRBV6-1,.,TRBJ2-7,TGTGCCAGCAGTGAGATTATGCCGGGACAGGGGTACGAGCAGTACTTC,CASSEIMPGQGYEQYF
TRBD1,TRBV5-6,.,TRBJ2-7,TGTGCCAGCAGCCCATGGACAGGGGGCGAGCAGTACTTC,CASSPWTGGEQYF
.,TRBV5-1,.,TRBJ2-5,TGCGCCAGCAGCTTGTTTCAGGGGTTGGGGGAGACCCAGTACTTC,CASSLFQGLGETQYF
.,TRBV2,once,TRBJ1-1,TGTGCCAGCAATAGGGACATGAACACTGAAGCTTTCTTT,CASNRDMNTEAFF
.,TRBV6-5,.,TRBJ1-1,TGTGCCAGCAGTTACTTTGGTAGCACTGAAGCTTTCTTT,CASSYFGSTEAFF
.,TRBV11-3,few,TRBJ1-2,TGTGCCAGCAGCTCGGATGGCGGTTATGGCTACACCTTC,CASSSDGGYGYTF
.,TRBV7-6,.,TRBJ1-4,TGTGCCAGCAGCCCCACACCTAATGAAAAACTGTTTTTT,CASSPTPNEKLFF
TRBD2,TRBV11-1,.,TRBJ2-1,TGTGCCAGCAGCTTAGGGGTAGCGGGGGCCTACAATGAGCAGTTCTTC,CASSLGVAGAYNEQFF
.,TRBV5-1,.,TRBJ2-7,TGCGCCAGCAGCTCCCTCGTTACCTACGAGCAGTACTTC,CASSSLVTYEQYF
.,TRBV6-1,.,TRBJ1-2,TGTGCCAGTTTAGGGGGGGTGAACTATGGCTACACCTTC,CASLGGVNYGYTF